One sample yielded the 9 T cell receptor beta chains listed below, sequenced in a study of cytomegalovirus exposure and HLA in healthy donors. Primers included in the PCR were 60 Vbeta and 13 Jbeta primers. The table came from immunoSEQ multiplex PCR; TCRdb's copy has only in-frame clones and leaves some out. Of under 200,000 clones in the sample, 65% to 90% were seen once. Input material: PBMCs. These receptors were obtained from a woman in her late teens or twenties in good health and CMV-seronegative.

This CDR3 reads CASSNPGPYTEAFF. The CDR3 coding sequence is TGTGCCAGCAGTAATCCAGGGCCTTACACTGAAGCTTTCTTT. V gene TRBV2 combines with J gene TRBJ1-1, with D possibly TRBD1 on 5 matching bases. The germline gives CDR1 SNHLY, CDR2 FYNNEI. The ends were cut back, 5 bases at V and 3 bases at J, with 13 bases in the middle. This CDR3 is built from 14 residues.

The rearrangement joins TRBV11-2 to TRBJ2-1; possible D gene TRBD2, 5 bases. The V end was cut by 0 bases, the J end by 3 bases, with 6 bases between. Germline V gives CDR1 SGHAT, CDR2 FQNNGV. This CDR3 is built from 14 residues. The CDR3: CASSLDGVYNEQFF. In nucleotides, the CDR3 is TGTGCCAGCAGCTTAGACGGGGTCTACAATGAGCAGTTCTTC.

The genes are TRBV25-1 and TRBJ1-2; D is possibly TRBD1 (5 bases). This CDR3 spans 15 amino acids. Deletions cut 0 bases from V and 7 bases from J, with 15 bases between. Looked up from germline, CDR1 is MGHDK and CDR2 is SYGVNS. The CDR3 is CASSEYGESGCGYTF. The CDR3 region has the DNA TGTGCCAGCAGTGAATACGGCGAGTCAGGGTGTGGCTACACCTTC.

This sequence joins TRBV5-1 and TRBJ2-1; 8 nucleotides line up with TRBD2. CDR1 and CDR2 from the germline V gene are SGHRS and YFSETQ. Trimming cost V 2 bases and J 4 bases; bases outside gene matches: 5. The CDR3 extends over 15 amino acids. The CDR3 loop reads CASSLAGETYNEQFF. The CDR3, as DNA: TGCGCCAGCAGCTTAGCGGGAGAAACTTACAATGAGCAGTTCTTC.

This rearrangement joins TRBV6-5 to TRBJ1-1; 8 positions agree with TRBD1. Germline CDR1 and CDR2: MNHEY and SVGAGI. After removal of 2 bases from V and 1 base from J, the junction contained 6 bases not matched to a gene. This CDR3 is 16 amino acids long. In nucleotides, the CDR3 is TGTGCCAGCAGTTACCTCGGCAGGGGGCCGAACACTGAAGCTTTCTTT. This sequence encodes CASSYLGRGPNTEAFF.

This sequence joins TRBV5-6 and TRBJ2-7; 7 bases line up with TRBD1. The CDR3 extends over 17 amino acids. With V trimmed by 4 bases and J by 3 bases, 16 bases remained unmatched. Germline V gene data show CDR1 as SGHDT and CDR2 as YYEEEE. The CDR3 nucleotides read TGTGCCAGCAGCCCATGGGGCGATAGACAGGGTGGCTACGAGCAGTACTTC. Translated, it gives CASSPWGDRQGGYEQYF.

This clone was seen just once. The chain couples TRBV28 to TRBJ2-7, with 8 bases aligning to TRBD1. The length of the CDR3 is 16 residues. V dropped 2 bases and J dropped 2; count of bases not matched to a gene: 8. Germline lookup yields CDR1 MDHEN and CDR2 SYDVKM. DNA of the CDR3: TGTGCCAGCAGTTTAACTCGGACAGGGCTAGCCTACGAGCAGTACTTC. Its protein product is CASSLTRTGLAYEQYF. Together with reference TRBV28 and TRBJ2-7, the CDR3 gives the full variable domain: DVKVTQSSRYLVKRTGEKVFLECVQDMDHENMFWYRQDPGLGLRLIYFSYDVKMKEKGDIPEGYSVSREKKERFSLILESASTNQTSMYLCASSLTRTGLAYEQYFGPGTRLTVT.

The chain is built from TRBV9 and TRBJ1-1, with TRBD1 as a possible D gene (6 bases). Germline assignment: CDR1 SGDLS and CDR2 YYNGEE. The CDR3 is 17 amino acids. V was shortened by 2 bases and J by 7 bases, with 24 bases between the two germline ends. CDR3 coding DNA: TGTGCCAGCAGCGTCGCTTCGGGTTTCGGACAGTCCTTTGAAGCTTTCTTT. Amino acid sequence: CASSVASGFGQSFEAFF.

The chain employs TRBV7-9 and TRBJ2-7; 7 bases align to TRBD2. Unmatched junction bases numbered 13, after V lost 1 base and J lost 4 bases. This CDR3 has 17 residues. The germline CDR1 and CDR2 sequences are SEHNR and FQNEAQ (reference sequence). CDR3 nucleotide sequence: TGTGCCAGCAGCTTAGGCACGCACCGACTAGCTGCTTACGAGCAGTACTTC. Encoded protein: CASSLGTHRLAAYEQYF.